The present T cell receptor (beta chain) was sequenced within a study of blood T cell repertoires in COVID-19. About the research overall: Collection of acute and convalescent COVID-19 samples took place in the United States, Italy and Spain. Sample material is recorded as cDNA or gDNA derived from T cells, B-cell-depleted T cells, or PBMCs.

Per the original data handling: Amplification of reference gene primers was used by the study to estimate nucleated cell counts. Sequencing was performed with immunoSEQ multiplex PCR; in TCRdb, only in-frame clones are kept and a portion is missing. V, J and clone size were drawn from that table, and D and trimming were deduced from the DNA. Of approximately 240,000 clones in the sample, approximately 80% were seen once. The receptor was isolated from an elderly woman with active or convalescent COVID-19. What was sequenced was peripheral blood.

DNA for the CDR3: TGTGCCAGCAGCCCTGGACAGGGCAACGAGCAGTACTTC. Translation: CASSPGQGNEQYF. The chain joins TRBV11-3 to TRBJ2-7, with TRBD1 matching 8 bases. Unmatched junction bases numbered 5, after V lost 5 bases and J lost 5 bases. The CDR3 extends over 13 amino acids. Germline lookup yields CDR1 SGHNT and CDR2 YENEEA. The full variable domain, its missing parts supplied by reference TRBV11-3 and TRBJ2-7, is EAGVVQSPRYKIIEKKQPVAFWCNPISGHNTLYWYLQNLGQGPELLIRYENEEAVDDSQLPKDRFSAERLKGVDSTLKIQPAELGDSAVYLCASSPGQGNEQYFGPGTRLTVT.